The 27 T cell receptor beta chains below all came from one sample that was sequenced in a study of tumor-infiltrating lymphocytes in primary liver carcinoma (dated by TCRdb to about 2017). Blood RNA was extracted from unsorted whole blood with TRIzol reagent; germline DNA came from the DNeasy Blood & Tissue kit. For sequencing, an Illumina HiSeq 2500 was employed. Using a constant-region primer and ProtoScript II reverse transcriptase, TCRbeta-specific cDNA was reverse-transcribed from 500 ng total RNA. The TCRbeta libraries were prepared through three rounds of nested multiplex PCR following a slightly modified ARM-PCR procedure. The first two PCR rounds used multiplex TRBV1-TRBV30 forward primers with a Cbeta reverse primer, each for roughly 11 cycles. TCRdb passed the public sequencing reads through fastp at Q25 and MiXCR, retaining productive beta sequences. Each CDR3 protein appears once, grouped with its most common genes and DNA. The sample profile shows a few hundred thousand distinct CDR3 sequences; 50% to 75% of them were found once. 15% to 20% of the sample is held by the ten biggest clonotypes.

Sequencing was performed on peripheral blood. Receptors were obtained from a woman aged 25 to 45 with primary liver carcinoma and hepatitis B virus infection.

For this clonotype: Since a much larger clone is just one base distant, this may be a read error. It is likely a read error, because the conserved phenylalanine at the end of the CDR3 is missing. Here the CDR3 DNA reads TGTGCCAGCAGTTTCCTACGGACGAACACTGAAGCTTTCCTT. It codes for CASSFLRTNTEAFL. This sequence joins TRBV12-3 or TRBV12-4 and TRBJ1-1; D is unresolved. The CDR3 extends over 14 amino acids. The V end was cut by 3 bases, the J end by 1 base, with 9 bases between.

As to this clonotype: At one of its ends the junction is not consistent with the germline gene, which may arise from a read error. The rearrangement links TRBV12-3 or TRBV12-4 to TRBJ2-1, with D uncertain. The CDR3 is made up of 15 amino acids. The CDR3 loop is CASSARSPGLDEQSF. Here the CDR3 DNA reads TGTGCCAGCAGTGCCCGGAGCCCCGGGTTGGATGAGCAGTCCTTC.

As to this clonotype: At one boundary the junction diverges from the germline segment, which might be a read error. The chain couples TRBV6-6 to TRBJ2-2; TRBD1 matches at 8 bases. This CDR3 region has 15 residues. The germline V gene encodes CDR1 MNHNY and CDR2 SVGAGI (reference sequence). CDR3 sequence (DNA): TGTGCCAGCAGTCCGGACAGGGCGAGAGACGGGGAGCTGTCTTTT. It encodes CASSPDRARDGELSF.

A remark on this clonotype: A read error may explain this, as a much larger clone is one base away. CDR3 DNA sequence: TGCAGCGGGGCCACTCTGAACACTGAAGCTTTCTTT. Its translation: CSGATLNTEAFF. The gene calls are TRBV29-1 and TRBJ1-1; D is undetermined. The CDR3 is 12 residues long. Germline-derived CDR1 and CDR2 are SQVTM and ANQGSEA. Trimming removed 7 bases at V and 0 bases at J, with 9 bases between.

To note about this clonotype: Since a much larger clone is just one base distant, this may be a read error. The chain uses TRBV12-3 or TRBV12-4 and TRBJ2-5; D may be TRBD2 (5 bases). The CDR3 runs to 11 residues. The CDR3 DNA is TGTGCTAGTAGTGGACTTATGGCCCAGTACTTC. This gives the protein CASSGLMAQYF.

For this clonotype: A single base separates this from a much larger clone, so it may be a read error. The chain couples TRBV12-3 or TRBV12-4 to TRBJ2-5, with 7 positions matching TRBD2. CDR3 length: 12 residues. Unmatched junction bases numbered 7, after V lost 6 bases and J lost 9 bases. CDR3 coding DNA: TGTGCCAGCAGGGGTATCCGGGAGGCCCAGTACTTC. This translates into CASRGIREAQYF.

On this clonotype: One junction end does not reproduce the germline sequence, and a read error may be involved. The chain recombines TRBV11-1 with TRBJ1-1, with D possibly TRBD1 on 5 matching bases. Germline loops: CDR1 SGHAT, CDR2 FQDESV (reference sequence). CDR3 length: 14 residues. The CDR3 is CVSCLEQGNTEAFF. In nucleotides, the CDR3 is TGTGTCAGCTGCTTAGAGCAGGGCAACACTGAAGCTTTCTTT.

This clonotype was seen a handful of times. The chain joins TRBV28 to TRBJ2-7; 10 bases map to TRBD2. CDR1 MDHEN and CDR2 SYDVKM come from the germline V gene. This CDR3 is 16 amino acids long. Losses at the gene ends were 6 bases for V and 2 bases for J; bases not matched to a gene: 10. CDR3 loop: CASRGVALAGAYEQYF. CDR3 bases: TGTGCCAGCAGGGGGGTCGCGCTAGCGGGGGCCTACGAGCAGTACTTC.

A remark on this clonotype: One end of the junction is discordant with germline, which a read error may explain. The chain employs TRBV5-5 and TRBJ2-2; D is possibly TRBD1 or TRBD2 (5 bases each). Germline-derived CDR1 and CDR2 are SGHKS and YYEKEE (reference sequence). This CDR3 has 13 residues. As DNA, the CDR3 is TGTGCCAGCAGCTTGGTAGGATCCAGGGAGCCGTTTTTT. Translation: CASSLVGSREPFF.

This clonotype has at least ten counts. This sequence joins TRBV10-3 and TRBJ2-2, with D possibly being TRBD2 (7 bases). The CDR3 runs to 12 residues. Trimming shortened V by 11 bases and J by 6 bases, and 13 bases separated the two germline ends. The V gene's germline CDR1 is ENHRY and CDR2 SYGVKD. The CDR3 loop reads CAVKGGPGELFF. The CDR3 DNA sequence: TGTGCCGTCAAGGGGGGGCCCGGGGAGCTGTTTTTT.

As for this clonotype: The CDR3 end shows no conserved phenylalanine or tryptophan, and so a read error is likely. The chain carries TRBV12-3 or TRBV12-4 and TRBJ2-2; 7 bases map to TRBD2. The ends lost 3 bases at V and 1 base at J; junction bases unmatched: 2. The CDR3 is 15 residues long. DNA of the CDR3: TGTGCCAGCAGTTTTAGCGGGCAGAACACCGGGGAGCTGTTTATT. It codes for CASSFSGQNTGELFI.

The chain links TRBV6-2 or TRBV6-3 to TRBJ2-5, with D possibly being TRBD2 (6 bases). Trimming stripped 7 bases from V and 5 bases from J, with 17 bases between. Germline V gene lookup returns CDR1 MNHEY and CDR2 SVGEGT. The CDR3 totals 14 residues. The CDR3 region has the DNA TGTGCCAGCACCCTCCAAGGGACTTCTGAGACCCAGTACTTC. Amino acid sequence: CASTLQGTSETQYF.

This clonotype was seen ten or more times. The chain combines TRBV4-2 with TRBJ2-7; 9 bases match TRBD2. The ends lost 1 base at V and 2 bases at J; junction bases unmatched: 3. The CDR3 length is 15 residues. Germline CDR1 is LGHNA and CDR2 is YNFKEQ. The CDR3 DNA sequence: TGTGCCAGCAGCCAAGCTAGCGGGACCGCCTACGAGCAGTACTTC. It codes for CASSQASGTAYEQYF.

This chain links TRBV10-3 with TRBJ1-1, with a tentative D call TRBD1 (6 bases). In germline, CDR1 is ENHRY, CDR2 SYGVKD. The CDR3 consists of 15 residues. V lost 6 bases and J 4 bases, leaving 18 bases between the germline ends. The CDR3: CAISTEGGGITEAFF. The CDR3 DNA reads as TGTGCCATCAGCACGGAGGGAGGGGGAATCACTGAAGCTTTCTTT.

This chain connects TRBV28 to TRBJ2-1, with D perhaps TRBD1 (5 bases). The V end lost 3 bases, the J end lost 9 bases, and 15 bases lay between the germline ends. The germline V gene has CDR1 MDHEN and CDR2 SYDVKM. The CDR3 runs 14 residues. CDR3 sequence reads: CASSFRGKLGEQFF. The DNA for the CDR3 is TGTGCCAGCAGTTTTAGGGGAAAATTGGGTGAGCAGTTCTTC.

In the case of this clonotype: One base away lies a much larger clone, so this may be a sequencing read error. The rearrangement uses TRBV10-3 and TRBJ2-5; 11 bases fit TRBD1. The CDR3 has 14 residues. The germline V gene encodes CDR1 ENHRY and CDR2 SYGVKD. Trimming at V came to 7 bases and at J to 5 bases, leaving 6 bases not matched to a gene. Here the CDR3 reads CAINIRDRGETQYF. The CDR3 bases are TGTGCCATCAACATCCGGGACAGGGGGGAGACCCAGTACTTC.

This clonotype was seen repeatedly, ten times or more. CDR3 bases: TGTGCCAGCAGCCTCACTGATTCGAAGCAGCCCCAGCATTTT. Encoded protein: CASSLTDSKQPQHF. The chain employs TRBV11-2 and TRBJ1-5, with D uncertain. Germline CDR1 reads SGHAT; CDR2 reads FQNNGV. The CDR3 has 14 amino acids. The V gene lost 5 bases and the J gene lost 7 bases, with 15 bases spanning the gap.

This clonotype was observed a handful of times. The V call is TRBV5-4, the J call TRBJ2-3, with D perhaps being TRBD1 or TRBD2 (7 bases each). Deletions cut 5 bases from V and 0 bases from J, with 13 bases between. The CDR3 runs to 15 residues. Germline V lookup: CDR1 SGHNT, CDR2 YYREEE (reference sequence). The CDR3 loop is CASRSGGGSTDTQYF. CDR3 coding DNA: TGTGCCAGCAGGTCAGGGGGGGGGAGCACAGATACGCAGTATTTT. Complete variable domain (other parts from reference TRBV5-4 and TRBJ2-3): ETGVTQSPTHLIKTRGQQVTLRCSSQSGHNTVSWYQQALGQGPQFIFQYYREEENGRGNFPPRFSGLQFPNYSSELNVNALELDDSALYLCASRSGGGSTDTQYFGPGTRLTVL.

Only a few counts were recorded for this clonotype. The chain combines TRBV6-1 with TRBJ2-1; 9 nucleotides match TRBD2. Germline V CDR1 and CDR2: MNHNS, SASEGT. The CDR3 is 14 residues long. Trimming removed 9 bases from V and 7 bases from J; junction bases left unmatched: 10. The CDR3 here is CASKSGGTTNEQFF. CDR3 sequence (DNA): TGTGCCAGTAAGAGCGGGGGGACCACTAATGAGCAGTTCTTC.

Comment on this clonotype: It may be a read error: a sequence one base away is much more abundant. The chain joins TRBV6-1 to TRBJ2-7; TRBD1 aligns across 7 bases. This CDR3 is 14 amino acids long. Germline loops: CDR1 MNHNS, CDR2 SASEGT. V dropped 6 bases and J dropped 1; count of bases not matched to a gene: 6. The CDR3 sequence: CASRKQGHSYEQYF. The CDR3 region has the DNA TGTGCCAGCAGAAAACAGGGGCATTCCTACGAGCAGTACTTC.

CDR3 residues: CATRGGTRNNEQFF. The CDR3 nucleotides are TGTGCCACCAGAGGAGGGACTAGAAACAATGAGCAGTTCTTC. This chain connects TRBV24-1 to TRBJ2-1; 8 nucleotides align to TRBD2. The germline gives CDR1 KGHDR, CDR2 SFDVKD. With 7 bases clipped from V and 5 bases from J, the junction kept 6 bases outside the gene matches. CDR3 length: 14 residues.

This clonotype was counted a few times. The chain recombines TRBV7-9 with TRBJ2-2, with D unclear. The V and J ends lost 9 bases and 1 base respectively, with 9 bases between them. The CDR3 runs 13 residues. The germline gives CDR1 SEHNR, CDR2 FQNEAQ (reference sequence). CDR3 in DNA: TGTGCCAGGGACGGATTGAACACCGGGGAGCTGTTTTTT. It codes for CARDGLNTGELFF. The full variable domain, its missing parts supplied by reference TRBV7-9 and TRBJ2-2, is DTGVSQNPRHKITKRGQNVTFRCDPISEHNRLYWYRQTLGQGPEFLTYFQNEAQLEKSRLLSDRFSAERPKGSFSTLEIQRTEQGDSAMYLCARDGLNTGELFFGEGSRLTVL.

This rearrangement joins TRBV18 to TRBJ2-1, with 7 bases that match TRBD2. The CDR3 sequence is 16 residues long. V gave up 1 base and J gave up 7 bases; unmatched junction bases: 10. CDR1 and CDR2 (germline): KGHSH, LQKENI. CDR3 loop: CASSPLPRGSRNEQFF. For the CDR3, the DNA is TGTGCCAGCTCACCACTTCCTCGCGGGAGTAGAAATGAGCAGTTCTTC.

The table lists this clonotype with many counts. The gene calls are TRBV6-5 and TRBJ2-1; 7 bases are shared with TRBD1. The germline V gene has CDR1 MNHEY and CDR2 SVGAGI. The CDR3 consists of 13 residues. V gave up 0 bases and J gave up 8 bases; unmatched junction bases: 1. The CDR3 loop is CASSYSRGHEQFF. The CDR3 DNA reads as TGTGCCAGCAGTTACTCGAGGGGGCATGAGCAGTTCTTC.

As regards this clonotype: A much more abundant neighbour one base away suggests this may be a read error. The chain recombines TRBV6-6 with TRBJ1-6, with a weak D call TRBD1 (6 bases). The germline CDR1 and CDR2 sequences are MNHNY and SVGAGI (reference sequence). The CDR3 is 14 residues long. The CDR3 region is CGSSPGAQVSPLHF. Written as DNA, the CDR3 is TGTGGCAGCAGCCCGGGGGCGCAAGTATCACCCCTCCACTTT.

The chain uses TRBV7-9 and TRBJ2-3; perhaps D is TRBD1 or TRBD2 (6 bases each). The V gene lost 4 bases and the J gene lost 8 bases, with 19 bases spanning the gap. Germline CDR1 SEHNR, CDR2 FQNEAQ (reference sequence). The CDR3 loop spans 15 amino acids. This chain's CDR3 is CASSYGGGLTGTQYF. In nucleotides, the CDR3 is TGTGCCAGCAGCTATGGAGGGGGACTCACTGGTACGCAGTATTTT.

The V gene is TRBV6-6, the J gene TRBJ1-2; tentative D call: TRBD1 (5 bases). Germline V gene data show CDR1 as MNHNY and CDR2 as SVGAGI (reference sequence). This CDR3 region has 15 residues. V was clipped by 5 bases and J by 13 bases, with 26 bases between them. DNA of the CDR3: TGTGCCAGCAGTCAAGTCACTAAGATTGACAGTCGTAGCACCTTC. It encodes CASSQVTKIDSRSTF.